The entry below describes one T cell receptor delta chain. TCRdb's protein for this DNA is that of a much larger clone and differs from the translation at residue 9, likely a read error; the protein shown is the DNA translation. TCRdb reanalyzed the reads using CATT. Of about 15,000 delta-chain clones in the sample, roughly 7% were seen once. These data come from a study of gamma-delta chains in newborns, infants, children. Looking at the study overall: Microbial exposure reportedly drives polyclonal innate γδ T cell expansion after birth.

CDR3 size: 14 residues. Looked up from germline, CDR1 is GEAIGNYY and CDR2 is EKD. The chain recombines TRDV2 with TRDJ2; 9 bases are a match to TRDD3. The source is a child who was a newborn, infant or young child, either healthy, febrile or measles-vaccinated (not recorded which). What was sequenced was blood. CDR3 coding DNA: TGTGCCTGTGACACCTGGGGGATAGCAGCGCAACTCTTCTTT. As protein: CACDTWGIAAQLFF.